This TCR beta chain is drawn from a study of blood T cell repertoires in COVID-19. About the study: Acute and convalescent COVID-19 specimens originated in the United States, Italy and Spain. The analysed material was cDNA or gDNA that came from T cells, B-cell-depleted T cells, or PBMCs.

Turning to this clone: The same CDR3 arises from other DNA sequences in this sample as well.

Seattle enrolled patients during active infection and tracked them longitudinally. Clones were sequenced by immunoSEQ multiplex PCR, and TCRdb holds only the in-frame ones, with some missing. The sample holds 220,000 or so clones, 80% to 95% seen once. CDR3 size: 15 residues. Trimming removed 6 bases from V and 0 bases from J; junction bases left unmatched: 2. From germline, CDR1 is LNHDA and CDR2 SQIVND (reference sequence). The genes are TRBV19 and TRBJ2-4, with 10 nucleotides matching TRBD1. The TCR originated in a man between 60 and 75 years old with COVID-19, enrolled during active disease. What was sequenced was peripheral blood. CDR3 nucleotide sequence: TGTGCCAGTAGGGACAGGGGGTTAGCCAAAAACATTCAGTACTTC. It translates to CASRDRGLAKNIQYF.